Below, 30 T cell receptor beta chains from the same sample are listed, as sequenced in a study of shared clonotypes between healthy human individuals. Terminally differentiated effector memory CD45RA+ cells were excluded from the naive CD8 cells, which were CD45RO-negative and positively selected for CCR7. The table came from immunoSEQ multiplex PCR; TCRdb's copy has only in-frame clones and leaves some out. The sample holds roughly 570,000 clones, 98% seen once. The sample taken for sequencing was naive CD8+ T cells sorted from blood. These TCRs come from a man between 25 and 39 years old in good health.

This rearrangement joins TRBV5-4 to TRBJ2-4, with D possibly being TRBD1 or TRBD2 (7 bases each). The CDR3 covers 14 residues. V was pared by 5 bases and J by 11 bases, with 20 bases between. Germline V gene lookup returns CDR1 SGHNT and CDR2 YYREEE (reference sequence). In DNA, the CDR3 is TGTGCCAGCAGTTGGGACAGCTCGGGGGGTTTTCAGTACTTC. Protein product: CASSWDSSGGFQYF.

The chain employs TRBV2 and TRBJ2-5; D is undetermined. Germline V gives CDR1 SNHLY, CDR2 FYNNEI. The CDR3 loop spans 12 amino acids. Trimming pared 7 bases from V and 2 bases from J, leaving 8 bases between. CDR3 in amino acids: CASINKQETQYF. The CDR3 DNA sequence: TGTGCCAGCATTAACAAACAAGAGACCCAGTACTTC.

The rearrangement uses TRBV9 and TRBJ2-1; D is uncertain. The length of the CDR3 is 14 residues. Germline V lookup: CDR1 SGDLS, CDR2 YYNGEE. V was clipped by 1 base and J by 9 bases, with 14 bases between them. CDR3 loop: CASSVSYSSAEQFF. The CDR3 DNA reads as TGTGCCAGCAGCGTATCGTACTCCTCTGCTGAGCAGTTCTTC.

The chain employs TRBV27 and TRBJ2-7; 9 bases line up with TRBD1. The CDR3 sequence is 15 residues long. The V segment lost 5 bases and the J segment 3 bases; nucleotides outside the gene matches: 8. Germline CDR1 reads MNHEY; CDR2 reads SMNVEV (reference sequence). This CDR3 is CASSITGTGLYEQYF. In DNA, the CDR3 is TGTGCCAGCAGTATAACCGGGACAGGGCTCTACGAGCAGTACTTC.

This clone was counted a few times. Other DNA sequences from this sample encode an identical CDR3 as well. This chain connects TRBV27 to TRBJ2-6; D is uncertain. Germline assignment: CDR1 MNHEY and CDR2 SMNVEV (reference sequence). The V end was cut by 0 bases, the J end by 3 bases, with 0 bases between. There are 13 residues in the CDR3. The CDR3 DNA follows: TGTGCCAGCAGTTTATCTGGGGCCAACGTCCTGACTTTC. It encodes CASSLSGANVLTF.

This chain joins TRBV29-1 and TRBJ2-7; D possibly uses TRBD1 or TRBD2 (5 bases each). The CDR3 has 18 residues. CDR1 and CDR2 (germline): SQVTM, ANQGSEA. The V end was cut by 1 base, the J end by 6 bases, with 28 bases between. The CDR3 sequence is CSVEAQPRSGTGEAEQYF. The CDR3 coding sequence is TGCAGCGTTGAAGCTCAGCCCAGGAGCGGTACAGGTGAGGCCGAGCAGTACTTC.

The chain links TRBV7-9 to TRBJ1-1; maybe TRBD1 (5 bases). Germline values: CDR1 SEHNR, CDR2 FQNEAQ (reference sequence). This CDR3 contains 16 residues. Deletions cut 1 base from V and 1 base from J, with 13 bases between. The CDR3 bases are TGTGCCAGCAGCTTAGTTGGTCAGGGCCCGAACACTGAAGCTTTCTTT. It yields the protein CASSLVGQGPNTEAFF. The whole variable domain, filled in from reference TRBV7-9 and TRBJ1-1, reads DTGVSQNPRHKITKRGQNVTFRCDPISEHNRLYWYRQTLGQGPEFLTYFQNEAQLEKSRLLSDRFSAERPKGSFSTLEIQRTEQGDSAMYLCASSLVGQGPNTEAFFGQGTRLTVV.

The chain links TRBV7-9 to TRBJ2-7, with D perhaps being TRBD1 or TRBD2 (5 bases each). Trimming pared 7 bases from V and 6 bases from J, leaving 22 bases between. The germline V gene encodes CDR1 SEHNR and CDR2 FQNEAQ (reference sequence). The CDR3 is 15 amino acids. CDR3 protein: CASTPPGDQRGEQYF. The CDR3 DNA is TGTGCCAGCACCCCTCCCGGGGATCAAAGGGGCGAGCAGTACTTC.

The chain uses TRBV7-9 and TRBJ1-3; TRBD1 might be the D (5 bases). Looked up from germline, CDR1 is SEHNR and CDR2 is FQNEAQ (reference sequence). The CDR3 loop spans 16 amino acids. With 5 bases removed from V and 4 bases from J, the gap between germline ends came to 18 bases. In DNA form, the CDR3 reads TGTGCCAGCAGCCGTCAAACAGGATTGTGGGGAAACACCATATATTTT. Translation gives CASSRQTGLWGNTIYF.

This clone was found a few times. The chain employs TRBV2 and TRBJ2-3, with 10 positions matching TRBD1. Unmatched junction bases numbered 10, after V lost 5 bases and J lost 5 bases. The CDR3 is made up of 16 amino acids. Germline CDR1 is SNHLY and CDR2 is FYNNEI. This chain's CDR3 is CASSFTRDRGGDTQYF. In DNA, the CDR3 is TGTGCCAGCAGTTTCACCCGGGACAGGGGAGGAGATACGCAGTATTTT.

The chain couples TRBV28 to TRBJ2-7; 9 bases are shared with TRBD2. V lost 8 bases to trimming and J lost 2 bases; unmatched junction nucleotides: 16. CDR1 and CDR2 (germline): MDHEN, SYDVKM. The CDR3 is 17 amino acids. In nucleotides, the CDR3 is TGTGCCAGCGTGACGGGAGCTAGCGGGACCTCCACCTACGAGCAGTACTTC. It translates to CASVTGASGTSTYEQYF.

CDR3: CASSLRGKSLSPYEQYF. The CDR3, as DNA: TGTGCCAGCAGTTTAAGAGGGAAATCCCTTTCTCCCTACGAGCAGTACTTC. The chain joins TRBV28 to TRBJ2-7; TRBD2 is a possible D gene (5 bases). V was clipped by 2 bases and J by 2 bases, with 19 bases between them. The CDR3 has 17 residues. Germline V CDR1 and CDR2: MDHEN, SYDVKM.

The chain recombines TRBV28 with TRBJ2-7, with D perhaps assigned TRBD1 or TRBD2 (6 bases each). The CDR3 length is 15 residues. The germline CDR1 and CDR2 sequences are MDHEN and SYDVKM. V was shortened by 6 bases and J by 1 base, with 16 bases between the two germline ends. This CDR3 is CASRRDGGLSYEQYF. The CDR3 DNA follows: TGTGCCAGCAGGCGGGACGGGGGCCTTTCCTACGAGCAGTACTTC.

V usage is TRBV5-1 and J usage is TRBJ2-1, with D unclear. V lost 3 bases to trimming and J lost 5 bases, with 21 bases between them. This CDR3 has 17 amino acids. The germline V gene has CDR1 SGHRS and CDR2 YFSETQ. The CDR3 nucleotides are TGCGCCAGCAGCTCCCACCTGGCAACGGAGCCTAACAATGAGCAGTTCTTC. Amino acid sequence: CASSSHLATEPNNEQFF.

The V call is TRBV10-3, the J call TRBJ1-2; a weak D match, TRBD1 (6 bases). Germline CDR1 and CDR2: ENHRY and SYGVKD. Trimming left V 8 bases short and J 4 bases short, with 11 bases between. CDR3 length: 12 residues. The CDR3 DNA reads as TGTGCCATCCCGGACAGTTCCTATGGCTACACCTTC. Amino acids: CAIPDSSYGYTF.

The chain carries TRBV6-6 and TRBJ2-7; 13 bases align to TRBD2. With V trimmed by 5 bases and J by 6 bases, 1 base remained unmatched. The CDR3 spans 13 residues. The germline V gene encodes CDR1 MNHNY and CDR2 SVGAGI (reference sequence). The CDR3 DNA sequence: TGTGCCAGCAGTCGACTAGCGGGAGGCGAGCAGTACTTC. This encodes CASSRLAGGEQYF.

J is TRBJ2-3 and V is TRBV2; TRBD2 agrees at 9 bases. V was clipped by 3 bases and J by 6 bases; unmatched bases: 10. This CDR3 is 16 amino acids long. CDR1 is SNHLY, CDR2 FYNNEI, per germline. CDR3 amino acids: CASSDSLAGNFDTQYF. CDR3 DNA sequence: TGTGCCAGCAGTGATAGTCTAGCGGGAAATTTCGATACGCAGTATTTT.

This chain uses TRBV7-9 with TRBJ2-7, with D unresolved. The CDR3 totals 16 residues. The germline CDR1 and CDR2 sequences are SEHNR and FQNEAQ (reference sequence). The ends were cut back, 5 bases at V and 0 bases at J, with 17 bases in the middle. CDR3 sequence (DNA): TGTGCCAGCAGCCGAACCCAGGCCGACTTCTCCTACGAGCAGTACTTC. Translation: CASSRTQADFSYEQYF.

The chain joins TRBV7-9 to TRBJ2-7; D unclear. Germline CDR1 SEHNR, CDR2 FQNEAQ (reference sequence). CDR3 size: 11 residues. Trimming took off 4 bases at V and 6 bases at J, with 7 bases between the two ends. CDR3 DNA: TGTGCCAGCAGCTCCCTAACCGAGCAGTACTTC. Protein: CASSSLTEQYF. The full variable domain, with the rest looked up from reference TRBV7-9 and TRBJ2-7, is DTGVSQNPRHKITKRGQNVTFRCDPISEHNRLYWYRQTLGQGPEFLTYFQNEAQLEKSRLLSDRFSAERPKGSFSTLEIQRTEQGDSAMYLCASSSLTEQYFGPGTRLTVT.

V usage is TRBV27 and J usage is TRBJ2-1; TRBD2 aligns across 8 bases. In germline, CDR1 is MNHEY, CDR2 SMNVEV (reference sequence). The CDR3 contains 14 residues. The V segment lost 6 bases and the J segment 5 bases; nucleotides outside the gene matches: 6. Here the CDR3 DNA reads TGTGCCAGCAGCCCGGGAGGGCCCCACAATGAGCAGTTCTTC. It yields the protein CASSPGGPHNEQFF.

The rearrangement links TRBV28 to TRBJ2-7; D ambiguous. Germline loops: CDR1 MDHEN, CDR2 SYDVKM. Trimming cost V 2 bases and J 1 base, with 9 bases left between them. There are 14 residues in the CDR3. The CDR3 coding sequence is TGTGCCAGCAGTTTACCTGGACGATCCTACGAGCAGTACTTC. Its translation is CASSLPGRSYEQYF.

V usage is TRBV25-1 and J usage is TRBJ2-5, with D perhaps matching TRBD1 (6 bases). This CDR3 has 13 residues. The ends were cut back, 4 bases at V and 4 bases at J, with 10 bases in the middle. The germline gives CDR1 MGHDK, CDR2 SYGVNS. This CDR3 is CASSGGHGETQYF. In DNA, the CDR3 is TGTGCCAGCAGTGGGGGACACGGAGAGACCCAGTACTTC. Variable domain in full (rest from reference TRBV25-1 and TRBJ2-5): EADIYQTPRYLVIGTGKKITLECSQTMGHDKMYWYQQDPGMELHLIHYSYGVNSTEKGDLSSESTVSRIRTEHFPLTLESARPSHTSQYLCASSGGHGETQYFGPGTRLLVL.

The rearrangement uses TRBV30 and TRBJ2-7, with 9 bases that match TRBD2. J lost 0 bases, V lost 0 bases, and 6 bases had no gene match. CDR1 is GTSNPN and CDR2 is SVGIG in the germline V gene (reference sequence). This CDR3 comprises 16 residues. CDR3 in DNA: TGTGCCTGGAGTGTACATCCAGCGGGAGGCTCCTACGAGCAGTACTTC. Protein: CAWSVHPAGGSYEQYF.

This rearrangement joins TRBV7-8 to TRBJ1-4; TRBD1 aligns across 7 bases. This CDR3 is 17 amino acids long. V was pared by 5 bases and J by 12 bases, with 21 bases of the junction left unmatched. Germline V gene sequence: CDR1 SGHVS, CDR2 FQNEAQ. CDR3: CASSTNPTGDSRGELFF. The CDR3 bases are TGTGCCAGCAGCACAAACCCCACAGGGGATTCCCGCGGGGAACTGTTTTTT.

The chain combines TRBV6-1 with TRBJ1-5, with TRBD1 matching 7 bases. V dropped 3 bases and J dropped 7; count of bases not matched to a gene: 6. Germline-derived CDR1 and CDR2 are MNHNS and SASEGT. The CDR3 length is 14 residues. DNA for the CDR3: TGTGCCAGCAGTGACCGGACAGGAGCGCAGCCCCAGCATTTT. Its protein product is CASSDRTGAQPQHF.

V gene TRBV6-5 combines with J gene TRBJ2-7, with a weak D call TRBD2 (5 bases). There are 15 residues in the CDR3. Germline loops: CDR1 MNHEY, CDR2 SVGAGI. The V and J ends lost 5 bases and 6 bases respectively, with 20 bases between them. The CDR3 loop reads CASSLSGSGGAEQYF. CDR3 DNA: TGTGCCAGCAGTCTCAGTGGGAGCGGCGGCGCCGAGCAGTACTTC.

The rearrangement links TRBV4-1 to TRBJ2-7; D possibly corresponds to TRBD2 (7 bases). Germline CDR1 reads MGHRA; CDR2 reads YSYEKL. The V gene lost 1 base and the J gene lost 3 bases, with 16 bases spanning the gap. The CDR3 extends over 16 amino acids. The CDR3 reads CASSQGAAGANYEQYF. The CDR3 nucleotides read TGCGCCAGCAGCCAAGGGGCGGCGGGGGCCAACTACGAGCAGTACTTC.

The sample holds one count of this clone. V and J are TRBV27 and TRBJ2-7, with D possibly being TRBD1 or TRBD2 (5 bases each). Germline V lookup: CDR1 MNHEY, CDR2 SMNVEV (reference sequence). The CDR3 consists of 15 residues. V lost 7 bases, J lost 3 bases, and 19 bases lay in between. The CDR3 bases are TGTGCCAGCACCTCAAATTCGGGACGGCGCTACGAGCAGTACTTC. This encodes CASTSNSGRRYEQYF.

The gene calls are TRBV27 and TRBJ1-5; TRBD1 agrees at 10 bases. Germline-derived CDR1 and CDR2 are MNHEY and SMNVEV (reference sequence). J was trimmed by 0 bases and V by 4 bases; bases with no gene match: 3. The CDR3 is 16 amino acids. DNA for the CDR3: TGTGCCAGCAGTTCCCGGGACAGGGGTAGCAATCAGCCCCAGCATTTT. This gives the protein CASSSRDRGSNQPQHF.

V gene TRBV6-5 combines with J gene TRBJ2-5, with 14 positions matching TRBD2. With 4 bases clipped from V and 0 bases from J, the junction kept 1 base outside the gene matches. CDR1 is MNHEY and CDR2 is SVGAGI in the germline V gene. The CDR3 totals 16 residues. CDR3 nucleotide sequence: TGTGCCAGCAGTTGGACTAGCGGGAGGAACCAAGAGACCCAGTACTTC. Amino acids: CASSWTSGRNQETQYF.